This T cell receptor beta chain originates from a study of cytomegalovirus exposure and HLA in healthy donors. This clone was seen a handful of times. Its antigen is not known. The PCR contained 60 Vbeta and 13 Jbeta primers. Assay: immunoSEQ multiplex PCR; the TCRdb copy retains only in-frame clones and omits some. The table records some 170,000 clones, roughly 76% of them present only once. Study conclusions and caveats: The study labeled 150 to 200 TCR beta chains cytomegalovirus-associated.

The specimen was PBMCs. The TCR comes from a woman aged 18-29 years in good health and CMV-seropositive.

The CDR3 here is CASRPYTGQLSTEAFF. DNA of the CDR3: TGTGCCAGCAGGCCCTACACGGGACAGCTATCCACTGAAGCTTTCTTT. This chain joins TRBV7-6 and TRBJ1-1, with 7 bases identical to TRBD1. Germline assignment: CDR1 SGHVS and CDR2 FNYEAQ. The CDR3 is 16 residues long. The ends lost 6 bases at V and 4 bases at J; junction bases unmatched: 14.